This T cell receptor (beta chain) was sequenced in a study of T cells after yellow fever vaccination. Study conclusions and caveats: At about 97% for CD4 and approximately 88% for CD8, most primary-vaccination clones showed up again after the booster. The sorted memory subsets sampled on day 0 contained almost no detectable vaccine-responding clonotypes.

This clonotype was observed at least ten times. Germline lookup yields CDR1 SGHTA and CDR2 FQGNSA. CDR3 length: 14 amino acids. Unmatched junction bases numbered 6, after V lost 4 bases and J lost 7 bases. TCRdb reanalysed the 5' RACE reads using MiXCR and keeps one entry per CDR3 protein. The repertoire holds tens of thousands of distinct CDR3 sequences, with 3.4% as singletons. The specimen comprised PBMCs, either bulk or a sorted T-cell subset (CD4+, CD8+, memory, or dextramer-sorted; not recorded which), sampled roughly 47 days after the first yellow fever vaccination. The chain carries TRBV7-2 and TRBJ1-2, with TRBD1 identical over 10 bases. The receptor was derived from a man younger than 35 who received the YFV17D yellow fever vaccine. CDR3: CASSSYGTGVGYTF. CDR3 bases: TGTGCCAGCAGCTCCTACGGGACAGGGGTTGGCTACACCTTC.